This entry lists 31 T cell receptor beta chains sequenced from one sample in a study of shared clonotypes between healthy human individuals. Positive CCR7 selection of CD45RO-negative cells yielded the naive CD8 cells, and terminally differentiated effector memory CD45RA+ cells were excluded. Here immunoSEQ multiplex PCR was the method, and the copy in TCRdb shows in-frame clones only, minus some. Among about 2.1 million clones listed, about 93% were seen once. Sequenced: naive CD8+ T cells from PBMCs. Receptors were obtained from a man between 18 and 29 years old in good health. Some clones in this sample may be carry-over from other donors' samples.

This clone was seen only a few times. The chain combines TRBV6-5 with TRBJ1-1; D uncertain. This CDR3 comprises 12 residues. Per the germline V gene, CDR1 is MNHEY and CDR2 is SVGAGI. V lost 9 bases to trimming and J lost 2 bases, with 10 bases between them. CDR3 coding DNA: TGTGCCAGTTTGGGCGGCAACACTGAAGCTTTCTTT. Its translation: CASLGGNTEAFF.

The chain uses TRBV19 and TRBJ2-1; TRBD2 aligns across 8 bases. The V gene end was trimmed by 4 bases and the J gene end by 2 bases; junction bases not matched to a gene: 4. Germline lookup yields CDR1 LNHDA and CDR2 SQIVND (reference sequence). The CDR3 runs 15 residues. The CDR3 loop reads CASSTPGGPYNEQFF. In nucleotides, the CDR3 is TGTGCCAGTAGTACTCCGGGAGGGCCCTACAATGAGCAGTTCTTC.

This clone was recorded once. CDR3 in amino acids: CASSQELGQGVEYEQYF. CDR3 DNA: TGCGCCAGCAGCCAAGAGCTGGGACAGGGGGTCGAGTACGAGCAGTACTTC. The rearrangement joins TRBV4-1 to TRBJ2-7; 11 nucleotides align to TRBD1. The CDR3 has 17 residues. Germline-derived CDR1 and CDR2 are MGHRA and YSYEKL. V lost 0 bases and J lost 4; bases outside the gene matches: 8.

V usage is TRBV25-1 and J usage is TRBJ1-1, with D unclear. The CDR3 length is 14 residues. V shed 5 bases and J shed 1 base, with 11 bases lying between them. Germline lookup yields CDR1 MGHDK and CDR2 SYGVNS. Here the CDR3 DNA reads TGTGCCAGCAGTACGCGCCTAGGGAACACTGAAGCTTTCTTT. It is translated as CASSTRLGNTEAFF.

This chain uses TRBV27 with TRBJ2-7; 10 nucleotides agree with TRBD2. Germline CDR1 and CDR2: MNHEY and SMNVEV (reference sequence). The length of the CDR3 is 17 residues. Trimming at V came to 0 bases and at J to 3 bases, leaving 8 bases not matched to a gene. CDR3 protein: CASSLSSRTSGNYEQYF. CDR3 DNA sequence: TGTGCCAGCAGTTTATCGAGTAGGACTAGCGGTAACTACGAGCAGTACTTC.

Only one count was recorded for this clone. The rearrangement uses TRBV5-1 and TRBJ1-4; the D is unclear. V lost 10 bases and J lost 5, with 15 bases in between. This CDR3 comprises 13 residues. Germline V lookup: CDR1 SGHRS, CDR2 YFSETQ. The CDR3 bases are TGCGCCCGCCCCAGCGCCGAGAATGAAAAACTGTTTTTT. Its protein is CARPSAENEKLFF. The variable domain in full, with the rest retrieved from reference TRBV5-1 and TRBJ1-4, is KAGVTQTPRYLIKTRGQQVTLSCSPISGHRSVSWYQQTPGQGLQFLFEYFSETQRNKGNFPGRFSGRQFSNSRSEMNVSTLELGDSALYLCARPSAENEKLFFGSGTQLSVL.

The genes are TRBV28 and TRBJ2-1; 12 bases are shared with TRBD2. Germline trimming cut 5 bases from V and 7 bases from J; bases unmatched to any gene: 6. The V gene's germline CDR1 is MDHEN and CDR2 SYDVKM. This CDR3 has 15 residues. CDR3 coding DNA: TGTGCCAGCAGTGCACTAGCGGGAGGTGCTAATGAGCAGTTCTTC. Residues: CASSALAGGANEQFF. The full variable domain, rest sourced from reference TRBV28 and TRBJ2-1, is DVKVTQSSRYLVKRTGEKVFLECVQDMDHENMFWYRQDPGLGLRLIYFSYDVKMKEKGDIPEGYSVSREKKERFSLILESASTNQTSMYLCASSALAGGANEQFFGPGTRLTVL.

The chain joins TRBV27 to TRBJ2-1, with 8 bases matching TRBD2. CDR3 size: 12 residues. V shed 7 bases and J 8 bases; nucleotides not matched to a gene: 4. Germline V gene lookup returns CDR1 MNHEY and CDR2 SMNVEV (reference sequence). The CDR3: CASNGGEYEQFF. The CDR3 DNA follows: TGTGCCAGCAACGGGGGGGAATATGAGCAGTTCTTC.

The chain has TRBV7-9 and TRBJ2-5, with D tentatively TRBD1 (6 bases). The CDR3 spans 14 residues. V was shortened by 5 bases and J by 1 base, with 11 bases between the two germline ends. Germline CDR1 and CDR2: SEHNR and FQNEAQ (reference sequence). The CDR3 loop is CASSHRTVQETQYF. Written as DNA, the CDR3 is TGTGCCAGCAGCCACCGGACAGTCCAAGAGACCCAGTACTTC.

The V gene is TRBV27, the J gene TRBJ1-2; D is undetermined. This CDR3 spans 16 amino acids. Trimming removed 0 bases from V and 2 bases from J, with 13 bases in between. Germline-derived CDR1 and CDR2 are MNHEY and SMNVEV (reference sequence). The CDR3 is CASSLSPFGGNYGYTF. CDR3 DNA: TGTGCCAGCAGTTTATCGCCTTTTGGAGGAAACTATGGCTACACCTTC.

The chain couples TRBV28 to TRBJ2-3; TRBD2 matches 8 bases. This CDR3 is built from 15 residues. Germline assignment: CDR1 MDHEN and CDR2 SYDVKM. J gave up 2 bases and V 4 bases, and 5 bases lay outside the gene matches. CDR3 amino acids: CASSSIAGLTDTQYF. CDR3 DNA sequence: TGTGCCAGCAGTTCCATAGCGGGACTCACAGATACGCAGTATTTT.

The chain combines TRBV2 with TRBJ1-1; tentatively, D is TRBD1 (5 bases). The CDR3 is made up of 12 amino acids. The V end was cut by 1 base, the J end by 11 bases, with 11 bases between. CDR1 is SNHLY, CDR2 FYNNEI, per germline. CDR3: CASSEVGLVAFF. CDR3 nucleotides: TGTGCCAGCAGTGAAGTGGGACTCGTGGCTTTCTTT.

The chain combines TRBV5-1 with TRBJ2-1, with D perhaps matching TRBD2 (6 bases). Germline V CDR1 and CDR2: SGHRS, YFSETQ. The ends were cut back, 0 bases at V and 5 bases at J, with 15 bases in the middle. The CDR3 is 16 residues long. CDR3 bases: TGCGCCAGCAGCTTGGTTTCGAGCGGGCTAAACAATGAGCAGTTCTTC. Translating gives CASSLVSSGLNNEQFF.

The CDR3 DNA reads TGTGCCAGCAGCTTGGGACAGGGGAATAGCAATCAGCCCCAGCATTTT. Protein: CASSLGQGNSNQPQHF. This sequence joins TRBV5-6 and TRBJ1-5, with 8 bases identical to TRBD1. Germline V gene data show CDR1 as SGHDT and CDR2 as YYEEEE. The length of the CDR3 is 16 residues. The trim removed 0 bases at V and 0 bases at J, leaving 2 bases unmatched.

The chain has TRBV29-1 and TRBJ2-1; the match to TRBD2 covers 10 bases. This CDR3 region has 16 residues. Germline V CDR1 and CDR2: SQVTM, ANQGSEA. The ends lost 1 base at V and 12 bases at J; junction bases unmatched: 15. CDR3 in amino acids: CSVEVVLAGRVSGQFF. DNA for the CDR3: TGCAGCGTTGAAGTCGTACTAGCGGGACGGGTGAGTGGGCAGTTCTTC.

The V and J genes are TRBV7-6 and TRBJ1-2; possibly TRBD1 for D (5 bases). Trimming removed 8 bases from V and 6 bases from J, with 22 bases in between. Germline CDR1 SGHVS, CDR2 FNYEAQ. The CDR3 extends over 15 amino acids. CDR3 DNA sequence: TGTGCCAGCGGAGCTTGGGACGGGGACCCGAATGGCTACACCTTC. It specifies CASGAWDGDPNGYTF.

The CDR3 coding sequence is TGTGCCTGGAGTGTAGCACTAGGGTGGGCAGATACGCAGTATTTT. Translating gives CAWSVALGWADTQYF. V usage is TRBV30 and J usage is TRBJ2-3; D is perhaps TRBD2 (5 bases). From germline, CDR1 is GTSNPN and CDR2 SVGIG (reference sequence). The CDR3 is 15 residues long. Trimming shortened V by 0 bases and J by 4 bases, and 14 bases separated the two germline ends.

The rearrangement links TRBV7-9 to TRBJ1-4; 11 positions match TRBD1. The junction had 9 bases not matched to a gene; V was cut back by 1 base and J by 8 bases. This CDR3 is built from 17 residues. Germline CDR1 SEHNR, CDR2 FQNEAQ (reference sequence). The CDR3 DNA sequence: TGTGCCAGCAGCTTAGACTTGATTGGGACAGGGGGGGAAAAACTGTTTTTT. Residues: CASSLDLIGTGGEKLFF.

This clone showed up just once. The rearrangement uses TRBV27 and TRBJ2-7; D is perhaps TRBD1 or TRBD2 (6 bases each). The V end was cut by 2 bases, the J end by 1 base, with 15 bases between. Germline CDR1 MNHEY, CDR2 SMNVEV (reference sequence). The CDR3 contains 16 residues. CDR3 nucleotides: TGTGCCAGCAGTTTAGTAGGGGGGAGCGGGTCCTACGAGCAGTACTTC. Translating it yields CASSLVGGSGSYEQYF.

V gene TRBV29-1 combines with J gene TRBJ2-7; 7 bases agree with TRBD1. The CDR3 extends over 14 amino acids. Trimming removed 7 bases from V and 2 bases from J; junction bases left unmatched: 11. CDR1 and CDR2 (germline): SQVTM, ANQGSEA. CDR3 region: CSAETGTAAYEQYF. CDR3 in DNA: TGCAGCGCCGAGACCGGGACAGCAGCCTACGAGCAGTACTTC.

V usage is TRBV11-2 and J usage is TRBJ1-1; D is unclear. Per the germline V gene, CDR1 is SGHAT and CDR2 is FQNNGV. V lost 5 bases and J lost 8, with 15 bases in between. The CDR3 consists of 13 residues. Here the CDR3 reads CASSPGSPLEAFF. The DNA for the CDR3 is TGTGCCAGCAGCCCCGGGAGTCCCCTAGAAGCTTTCTTT.

The chain joins TRBV7-8 to TRBJ1-1; 8 nucleotides agree with TRBD1. CDR1 is SGHVS, CDR2 FQNEAQ, per germline. The CDR3 runs 19 residues. V dropped 1 base and J dropped 0; count of bases not matched to a gene: 13. DNA for the CDR3: TGTGCCAGCAGCTTAGACGGACAGGGCCTGGGCTCCATGAACACTGAAGCTTTCTTT. Its translation: CASSLDGQGLGSMNTEAFF.

This clone appeared a single time. The rearrangement links TRBV2 to TRBJ2-7, with TRBD2 identical over 9 bases. V dropped 3 bases and J dropped 3; count of bases not matched to a gene: 9. This CDR3 region has 16 residues. Germline CDR1 reads SNHLY; CDR2 reads FYNNEI. Here the CDR3 reads CASSDPASGTHYEQYF. The DNA for the CDR3 is TGTGCCAGCAGTGACCCCGCTAGCGGGACTCACTACGAGCAGTACTTC.

A single count supports this clone. The chain carries TRBV4-1 and TRBJ2-3; D is uncertain. Germline V lookup: CDR1 MGHRA, CDR2 YSYEKL. Trimming stripped 0 bases from V and 7 bases from J, with 11 bases between. CDR3 size: 14 residues. CDR3 sequence reads: CASSQDDEPNTQYF. The CDR3 DNA follows: TGCGCCAGCAGCCAAGATGACGAACCAAATACGCAGTATTTT.

The J gene is TRBJ1-4, the V gene TRBV27, with D tentatively TRBD1 (5 bases). V lost 4 bases and J lost 13, with 13 bases in between. Germline V gene lookup returns CDR1 MNHEY and CDR2 SMNVEV (reference sequence). CDR3 length: 12 residues. The CDR3, as DNA: TGTGCCAGCAGTTCACTAGGGGTTGGACTGTTTTTT. This codes for CASSSLGVGLFF.

This chain connects TRBV6-6 to TRBJ1-5, with 7 nucleotides matching TRBD1. Germline loops: CDR1 MNHNY, CDR2 SVGAGI (reference sequence). CDR3 length: 16 amino acids. J lost 2 bases, V lost 6 bases, and 10 bases had no gene match. In nucleotides, the CDR3 is TGTGCCAGCAGCTCTGACAAGGGGGCGGGCAATCAGCCCCAGCATTTT. As protein: CASSSDKGAGNQPQHF.

The V call is TRBV13, the J call TRBJ1-3, with D perhaps TRBD1 (5 bases). Germline CDR1 is PRHDT and CDR2 is FYEKMQ (reference sequence). With 2 bases removed from V and 4 bases from J, the gap between germline ends came to 9 bases. The CDR3 is made up of 14 amino acids. The CDR3 loop reads CASSLPGTGNTIYF. The CDR3, as DNA: TGTGCCAGCAGCTTACCAGGGACCGGAAACACCATATATTTT.

This clone was seen a handful of times. The chain couples TRBV7-9 to TRBJ2-1, with D tentatively TRBD1 (5 bases). Trimming took 4 bases from V and 9 from J, leaving 13 bases between them. In germline, CDR1 is SEHNR, CDR2 FQNEAQ (reference sequence). The CDR3 has 13 amino acids. CDR3 DNA: TGTGCCAGCAGCTCAGGGCCGGGCCGTGAGCAGTTCTTC. Encoded protein: CASSSGPGREQFF. The entire variable domain, with the rest obtained from reference TRBV7-9 and TRBJ2-1, is as follows: DTGVSQNPRHKITKRGQNVTFRCDPISEHNRLYWYRQTLGQGPEFLTYFQNEAQLEKSRLLSDRFSAERPKGSFSTLEIQRTEQGDSAMYLCASSSGPGREQFFGPGTRLTVL.

This clone was recorded a few times. The chain combines TRBV14 with TRBJ1-3; D gene ambiguous. The CDR3 consists of 16 residues. V shed 4 bases and J shed 1 base, with 14 bases lying between them. CDR1 and CDR2 (germline): SGHDN, FVKESK. CDR3 in DNA: TGTGCCAGCAGCCCCCCGGGCGCCAGGTCTGGAAACACCATATATTTT. Its protein is CASSPPGARSGNTIYF.

The CDR3 sequence is CASSLLDRINTEAFF. The CDR3 DNA reads TGTGCCAGCAGCCTACTCGACAGGATAAACACTGAAGCTTTCTTT. This chain joins TRBV7-9 and TRBJ1-1; D is possibly TRBD1 (6 bases). CDR3 length equals 15 residues. CDR1 is SEHNR, CDR2 FQNEAQ, per germline (reference sequence). V was clipped by 5 bases and J by 2 bases, with 15 bases between them.

This chain links TRBV7-8 with TRBJ2-1, with D possibly TRBD1 on 6 matching bases. Germline V gene lookup returns CDR1 SGHVS and CDR2 FQNEAQ. This CDR3 comprises 18 residues. Trimming stripped 3 bases from V and 0 bases from J, with 18 bases between. The chain's CDR3 is CASSFPPGAVRSYNEQFF. DNA for the CDR3: TGTGCCAGCAGCTTTCCCCCAGGGGCGGTCCGCTCCTACAATGAGCAGTTCTTC.